This T cell receptor beta chain emerged from a study of neurological immune-mediated disorders (dated by TCRdb to the late 2010s). About the study as a whole: Peripheral blood TCR-beta repertoires from patients with HTLV-I-associated myelopathy (HAM/TSP), patients with multiple sclerosis, and healthy controls were compared in the study using UMI-based sequencing. Longitudinal HAM/TSP and healthy donors were sampled at 3 time-points each (roughly 3-40 month intervals). Alongside PBMC samples, the set of more than 85 TCR-beta libraries contained longitudinal samples, technical triplicates, and paired CD4+ and CD8+ T-cell subsets that had been sorted. The cohort was made up of some 70 subjects, consisting of 15 or so HAM/TSP patients, approximately 35 multiple sclerosis patients and approximately 20 healthy controls.

In the germline V gene, CDR1 corresponds to LGHNA and CDR2 to YSLEER. Deletion took 0 bases off V and 1 base off J, with a span of 11 bases between the germline ends. The cysteine opens and the phenylalanine closes a CDR3 of 16 amino acids. The only DNA kept is the CDR3, 48 bases in frame from the first base. This clonotype has a count of ten or more. No cognate antigen has been identified for it. One base away there is no much larger clone; base qualities are not given. Per the publication, the time point label means: longitudinal time-point 2. For the unsorted PBMC libraries, 2 million PBMCs were stored in RNAlater at -80 degrees C until RNA extraction and were used to generate the libraries. Peripheral blood underwent Ficoll-Hypaque density gradient centrifugation to isolate PBMCs, which were then cryopreserved in liquid nitrogen. General findings and caveats noted by the study authors: No identical CDR3 amino acid sequences were shared among expanded clones across subjects, suggesting private TCR-beta repertoires in all groups. TCR clonal expansion was greatest in HAM/TSP patients and smallest in MS patients, who ranked below even healthy controls.

cDNA was synthesized by template-switch 5'RACE using a primer with a 10-nucleotide random unique molecular identifier that tagged each TCR transcript. Every sequencing run yielded over 170 million TCR-beta sequences covering 15-18 subjects. Total RNA was extracted with the RNeasy kit. The KAPA Real-time Library Amplification kit was used to amplify TCR-beta VDJ regions with primers targeting the TCR constant region and the 5'RACE anchor. A first PCR added sample indexes and Illumina adaptors, and a second PCR then raised library yield. The roughly 650 bp TCR product was size-selected on a 2% E-gel SizeSelection system after Ampure bead purification. Before pooling, libraries had their quality checked on a Bioanalyzer, their concentration measured with Qubit, and their quantity determined with the Kapa Library Quantification kit. Paired-end 2 x 150 bp sequencing of the libraries was performed on an Illumina HiSeq 2500. To increase sequence diversity, about 23-32% phiX was spiked into each library pool. The source study handled its data this way. Quality-filtered reads were processed with the UMI-based MiGEC pipeline, which removed over 75% of raw TCR sequences during error correction. VDJ genes were aligned to IMGT germline references, and clonotypes were defined by unique CDR3 amino acid sequence plus V-J genes. Clonal expansion, Shannon diversity and CDR3 relatedness were evaluated with VDJtools (CalcPairwiseDistances, ClusterSamples), while phylogenetic trees were built in CLCbio workbench. Clones with at least 8 unique UMIs were defined as expanded, with this threshold being based on coefficient-of-variation modelling across technical triplicates. The public reads were reprocessed in TCRdb via fastp at Q25 and MiXCR, keeping in-frame beta chains. Identical CDR3 protein sequences are pooled into one entry, listed with their most common genes and DNA. The V and J calls shown here were made by TCRdb, not taken from the authors' results. This sample is represented by about 49,000 distinct CDR3 sequences; about an eighth of them were singletons. The leading ten clones occupy roughly 4.8% of the sample.

In this chain, TRBV4-3 is recombined with TRBJ2-3, with a weak D call of TRBD1 (6 bases match). This sequence originates from a male donor with HTLV-1-associated myelopathy (HAM/TSP). The specimen was PBMCs. The CDR3 region has the sequence CASSQDDRTGTDTQYF. The sequenced DNA: TGCGCCAGCAGCCAAGATGACAGGACAGGCACAGATACGCAGTATTTT.